The entry below describes one T cell receptor beta chain. Its antigen remains unidentified. Clones were sequenced by immunoSEQ multiplex PCR, and TCRdb holds only the in-frame ones, with some missing. Of about 84,000 clones in the sample, 80% to 90% are singletons; the top ten hold roughly 12%. V shed 11 bases, J shed 8 bases, and the junction held 20 bases outside the gene matches. Germline V gene data show CDR1 as ENHRY and CDR2 as SYGVKD. This CDR3 spans 15 amino acids. The data were taken from a study of T cell responses to AZD1222 COVID-19 vaccine. The study's findings and limits: The study found vaccine-associated CD4 TCRs spanning spike, dominant at 160-218 and 743-854. A rise in Spike-specific TCR breadth and depth followed two AZD1222 doses.

Sequencing was performed on peripheral blood, taken 28 days after the second AZD1222 dose. The V gene is TRBV10-3, the J gene TRBJ1-2; 7 bases align to TRBD1. This TCR derives from an adult who received the AZD1222 COVID-19 vaccine. CDR3 residues: CASTSLGQTQGGYTF. The DNA of the CDR3 is TGTGCCTCAACCAGCCTGGGACAGACCCAGGGGGGCTACACCTTC.